One sample yielded the 23 T cell receptor beta chains listed below, sequenced in a study of blood T cell repertoires in COVID-19. Produced via immunoSEQ multiplex PCR; TCRdb's table is partial and in-frame only. The data contain 250,000 to 300,000 clones, about 89% of them singletons. The sample consisted of PBMCs or T cells enriched from blood (not recorded which). These receptors all come from a man aged 35-49 years who had recovered from COVID-19.

The chain uses TRBV3-1 (or the pseudogene TRBV3-2) and TRBJ2-1; 14 bases match TRBD2. V lost 2 bases and J lost 9; bases outside the gene matches: 9. The CDR3 sequence is 17 residues long. The germline CDR1 and CDR2 sequences are LGHDT and YNNKEL (reference sequence). The CDR3 region is CASSQYATSGGVSEQFF. The CDR3 coding sequence is TGTGCCAGCAGCCAATATGCGACTAGCGGGGGGGTCAGTGAGCAGTTCTTC.

DNA of the CDR3: TGTGCCAGCAGCGTAGGTAGCAGGGCGGAGACCCAGTACTTC. Protein product: CASSVGSRAETQYF. This chain connects TRBV9 to TRBJ2-5; maybe TRBD1 (5 bases). CDR1 and CDR2 (germline): SGDLS, YYNGEE. V was trimmed by 0 bases and J by 5 bases, leaving 11 bases between them. CDR3 size: 14 residues.

The chain carries TRBV6-5 and TRBJ1-2, with TRBD1 as a possible D gene (5 bases). Germline V gene data show CDR1 as MNHEY and CDR2 as SVGAGI. The CDR3 is made up of 13 amino acids. The V and J ends lost 4 bases and 4 bases respectively, with 10 bases between them. The DNA of the CDR3 is TGTGCCAGCAGTTGGGGCAGCTCCTATGGCTACACCTTC. It encodes CASSWGSSYGYTF.

The chain employs TRBV7-9 and TRBJ1-1; 7 nucleotides agree with TRBD1. The CDR3 is 15 residues long. The germline CDR1 and CDR2 sequences are SEHNR and FQNEAQ (reference sequence). V was clipped by 6 bases and J by 4 bases; unmatched bases: 11. For the CDR3, the DNA is TGTGCCAGCAGAGTAGAACTCCAGGGGGGCACTGAAGCTTTCTTT. This translates into CASRVELQGGTEAFF.

J is TRBJ2-1 and V is TRBV5-1, with 10 bases identical to TRBD1. The V gene's germline CDR1 is SGHRS and CDR2 YFSETQ. Trimming at V came to 4 bases and at J to 6 bases, leaving 10 bases not matched to a gene. CDR3 size: 16 residues. CDR3 residues: CASSPPRQGAGNEQFF. DNA of the CDR3: TGCGCCAGCAGCCCCCCCCGACAGGGGGCGGGCAATGAGCAGTTCTTC.

The V gene is TRBV18, the J gene TRBJ2-3; 15 positions match TRBD2. CDR3 length: 18 residues. The germline V gene encodes CDR1 KGHSH and CDR2 LQKENI. V lost 0 bases, J lost 2 bases, and 3 bases stayed unmatched. The CDR3 is CASSPPGLAGGSTDTQYF. The CDR3 region has the DNA TGTGCCAGCTCACCACCGGGACTAGCGGGAGGATCCACAGATACGCAGTATTTT. Variable domain in full (rest from reference TRBV18 and TRBJ2-3): NAGVMQNPRHLVRRRGQEARLRCSPMKGHSHVYWYRQLPEEGLKFMVYLQKENIIDESGMPKERFSAEFPKEGPSILRIQQVVRGDSAAYFCASSPPGLAGGSTDTQYFGPGTRLTVL.

V gene TRBV2 combines with J gene TRBJ1-2; no reliable D call. The CDR3 spans 13 residues. V was pared by 7 bases and J by 8 bases, with 17 bases between. Germline CDR1 SNHLY, CDR2 FYNNEI. For the CDR3, the DNA is TGTGCCAGCACCCGATTTACGTTTCAGGGCTACACCTTC. Translation gives CASTRFTFQGYTF.

This clone was counted once. This rearrangement joins TRBV7-3 to TRBJ2-3; 8 bases map to TRBD2. Germline lookup yields CDR1 SGHTA and CDR2 FQGTGA. Germline trimming cut 3 bases from V and 6 bases from J; bases unmatched to any gene: 8. The CDR3 runs to 15 residues. CDR3 sequence: CASSFFAGGRDTQYF. In DNA form, the CDR3 reads TGTGCCAGCAGCTTCTTCGCGGGAGGCAGGGATACGCAGTATTTT.

The chain employs TRBV7-2 and TRBJ2-3; 9 nucleotides match TRBD2. J lost 2 bases, V lost 5 bases, and 8 bases had no gene match. Germline lookup yields CDR1 SGHTA and CDR2 FQGNSA. The CDR3 covers 16 residues. CDR3 protein: CASSGAGGPTTDTQYF. The CDR3 DNA sequence: TGTGCCAGCAGCGGAGCGGGAGGACCGACCACAGATACGCAGTATTTT.

The V gene is TRBV7-2, the J gene TRBJ2-7; 8 bases map to TRBD1. V lost 5 bases, J lost 6 bases, and 12 bases stayed unmatched. CDR3 size: 15 residues. Germline V gene sequence: CDR1 SGHTA, CDR2 FQGNSA. The CDR3 protein is CASSLRDRRALEQYF. In DNA, the CDR3 is TGTGCCAGCAGCCTCCGGGACAGGAGAGCCCTCGAGCAGTACTTC.

V and J are TRBV27 and TRBJ2-5; a possible D gene is TRBD1 (6 bases). Between the trimmed V and J ends, which lost 6 bases and 10 bases, there was a span of 15 bases. Germline V gene lookup returns CDR1 MNHEY and CDR2 SMNVEV (reference sequence). CDR3 size: 12 residues. The CDR3 nucleotides are TGTGCCAGCAGGACTCAGGGGTATGACCAGTACTTC. It codes for CASRTQGYDQYF.

V gene TRBV7-6 combines with J gene TRBJ2-7; 7 bases align to TRBD1. The CDR3 loop spans 15 amino acids. J lost 5 bases, V lost 4 bases, and 11 bases had no gene match. Germline V gives CDR1 SGHVS, CDR2 FNYEAQ. The CDR3 DNA sequence: TGTGCCAGCAGCTCAAGGATGACAGGGCTCGACGAGCAGTACTTC. It translates to CASSSRMTGLDEQYF.

The chain links TRBV6-5 to TRBJ2-7, with D possibly matching TRBD1 (8 bases). The CDR3 totals 14 residues. Germline assignment: CDR1 MNHEY and CDR2 SVGAGI. V was pared by 0 bases and J by 6 bases, with 12 bases between. CDR3 nucleotide sequence: TGTGCCAGCAGTTACTCGAGCGGGACAGGCGAGCAGTACTTC. As protein: CASSYSSGTGEQYF.

The chain employs TRBV7-3 and TRBJ2-3, with 12 positions matching TRBD1. V lost 6 bases and J lost 2; bases outside the gene matches: 12. CDR1 and CDR2 from the germline V gene are SGHTA and FQGTGA. The CDR3 loop spans 18 amino acids. The CDR3 DNA reads as TGTGCCAGCAGACCGGGACAGGGGGCCTCCCCCTACACAGATACGCAGTATTTT. Translated, it gives CASRPGQGASPYTDTQYF.

There are a few counts of this clone. The chain recombines TRBV7-9 with TRBJ2-6, with no clear D. V lost 4 bases to trimming and J lost 3 bases, with 13 bases between them. The CDR3 runs to 16 residues. CDR1 SEHNR and CDR2 FQNEAQ come from the germline V gene (reference sequence). CDR3 region: CASSWLVTGGANVLTF. Here the CDR3 DNA reads TGTGCCAGCAGCTGGCTAGTTACGGGTGGGGCCAACGTCCTGACTTTC.

The rearrangement uses TRBV5-1 and TRBJ2-2, with a possible D match to TRBD1 (6 bases). Trimming left V 4 bases short and J 6 bases short, with 19 bases between. The CDR3 extends over 16 amino acids. Germline V gene data show CDR1 as SGHRS and CDR2 as YFSETQ. CDR3 amino acids: CASSRTGWTIPGELFF. The CDR3 DNA reads as TGCGCCAGCAGCCGTACAGGGTGGACAATCCCCGGGGAGCTGTTTTTT.

The chain combines TRBV2 with TRBJ2-7, with D maybe TRBD2 (6 bases). The V gene's germline CDR1 is SNHLY and CDR2 FYNNEI. V lost 3 bases and J 0 bases, leaving 12 bases between the germline ends. This CDR3 region has 15 residues. This CDR3 reads CASSDPWRASYEQYF. The CDR3, as DNA: TGTGCCAGCAGTGACCCATGGAGGGCCTCCTACGAGCAGTACTTC.

The chain combines TRBV7-9 with TRBJ2-3, with 14 bases identical to TRBD2. The CDR3 runs 15 residues. V dropped 4 bases and J dropped 11; count of bases not matched to a gene: 8. CDR1 is SEHNR, CDR2 FQNEAQ, per germline (reference sequence). The CDR3 nucleotides read TGTGCCAGCAGCTCGGGACTAGCGGGGGAGCTTAAGCAGTATTTT. It encodes CASSSGLAGELKQYF.

A remark on this clone: Within the sample, other DNA sequences also encode this same CDR3. The rearrangement joins TRBV18 to TRBJ2-5; D perhaps matches TRBD2 (6 bases). Germline assignment: CDR1 KGHSH and CDR2 LQKENI. The CDR3 is made up of 14 amino acids. V shed 1 base and J shed 2 bases, with 8 bases lying between them. CDR3 loop: CASSPRGVQETQYF. CDR3 in DNA: TGTGCCAGCTCACCACGCGGGGTACAAGAGACCCAGTACTTC.

The chain is built from TRBV30 and TRBJ1-4; possibly TRBD1 for D (6 bases). This CDR3 has 15 amino acids. From germline, CDR1 is GTSNPN and CDR2 SVGIG (reference sequence). Trimming removed 8 bases from V and 4 bases from J, with 20 bases in between. For the CDR3, the DNA is TGTGCCCAATCGGACAGCCGAACTTTTAATGAAAAACTGTTTTTT. Its translation: CAQSDSRTFNEKLFF.

The J gene is TRBJ1-5, the V gene TRBV2, with 7 nucleotides matching TRBD1. The CDR3 runs 15 residues. The germline V gene has CDR1 SNHLY and CDR2 FYNNEI. J lost 4 bases, V lost 4 bases, and 7 bases had no gene match. CDR3 sequence reads: CASSGAGGDNQPQHF. CDR3 nucleotides: TGTGCCAGCAGTGGAGCAGGGGGTGATAATCAGCCCCAGCATTTT.

J is TRBJ2-7 and V is TRBV6-5; the D gene is possibly TRBD2 (6 bases). From germline, CDR1 is MNHEY and CDR2 SVGAGI. The CDR3 consists of 14 residues. Trimming stripped 8 bases from V and 5 bases from J, with 19 bases between. CDR3 coding DNA: TGTGCCAGCGCCAGAGGTCGGGGCGGGGACGAGCAGTACTTC. This translates into CASARGRGGDEQYF.

The rearrangement uses TRBV30 and TRBJ2-6; D gene ambiguous. The CDR3 sequence is 15 residues long. Trimming took off 5 bases at V and 0 bases at J, with 11 bases between the two ends. CDR1 is GTSNPN and CDR2 is SVGIG in the germline V gene (reference sequence). The CDR3 sequence: CAWGLVSSGANVLTF. The CDR3 DNA reads TGTGCCTGGGGCCTGGTGAGCTCTGGGGCCAACGTCCTGACTTTC.